One sample yielded the 18 T cell receptor beta chains listed below, sequenced in a study of blood T cell repertoires in COVID-19. Assay: immunoSEQ multiplex PCR; the TCRdb copy retains only in-frame clones and omits some. The data contain around 340,000 clones, roughly 90% of them singletons. The sequenced material came from peripheral blood. Every receptor here comes from a woman in her fifties or sixties with COVID-19, enrolled during active disease.

CDR3 nucleotides: TGTGCCAGCAGTCCAACCGGGACAGGGGGTTCACCCCTCCACTTT. This encodes CASSPTGTGGSPLHF. The rearrangement joins TRBV6-6 to TRBJ1-6, with TRBD1 identical over 11 bases. The CDR3 is made up of 15 amino acids. CDR1 is MNHNY, CDR2 SVGAGI, per germline (reference sequence). Trimming cost V 5 bases and J 9 bases; bases outside gene matches: 6.

This clone was detected once. The CDR3 DNA reads as TGCGCCAGCAGCTTGGGACTAGCGGGAGGAAATGAGCAGTTCTTC. It encodes CASSLGLAGGNEQFF. J is TRBJ2-1 and V is TRBV5-1, with TRBD2 identical over 13 bases. The CDR3 consists of 15 residues. V was clipped by 0 bases and J by 7 bases; unmatched bases: 1. Germline assignment: CDR1 SGHRS and CDR2 YFSETQ.

Written as DNA, the CDR3 is TGTGCCAGCAGTGGGGACAACGGTCGGAACACCGGGGAGCTGTTTTTT. As protein: CASSGDNGRNTGELFF. This chain uses TRBV2 with TRBJ2-2; maybe TRBD1 (6 bases). V lost 4 bases and J 1 base, leaving 13 bases between the germline ends. The CDR3 sequence is 16 residues long. CDR1 and CDR2 (germline): SNHLY, FYNNEI.

V and J are TRBV11-2 and TRBJ2-7; D unresolved. V lost 5 bases and J 0 bases, leaving 11 bases between the germline ends. The CDR3 is made up of 14 amino acids. Germline V gene sequence: CDR1 SGHAT, CDR2 FQNNGV. The CDR3 nucleotides read TGTGCCAGCAGCCCAGACACCGACTCCTACGAGCAGTACTTC. Residues: CASSPDTDSYEQYF.

The chain is built from TRBV30 and TRBJ2-2; possibly TRBD1 for D (8 bases). CDR3 length: 15 amino acids. Trimming left V 3 bases short and J 15 bases short, with 26 bases between. Germline V gene sequence: CDR1 GTSNPN, CDR2 SVGIG (reference sequence). In nucleotides, the CDR3 is TGTGCCTGGAGCCAAACCGGGACAGGAGGACGGGGGGTGTTTTTT. Translating it yields CAWSQTGTGGRGVFF.

The chain has TRBV5-4 and TRBJ2-1; 8 bases are shared with TRBD2. V lost 5 bases to trimming and J lost 3 bases; unmatched junction nucleotides: 7. Germline V gene sequence: CDR1 SGHNT, CDR2 YYREEE (reference sequence). This CDR3 contains 15 residues. The DNA of the CDR3 is TGTGCCAGCAGGGTTAAGGCGGGGGGCTACAATGAGCAGTTCTTC. This codes for CASRVKAGGYNEQFF.

The genes are TRBV10-1 and TRBJ2-6, with 7 positions matching TRBD1. CDR1 is WNHNN, CDR2 SYGVQD, per germline (reference sequence). The CDR3 sequence is 14 residues long. Unmatched junction bases numbered 2, after V lost 7 bases and J lost 2 bases. CDR3 sequence: CASTTGAGANVLTF. The CDR3 bases are TGCGCCAGCACCACAGGGGCTGGGGCCAACGTCCTGACTTTC.

The CDR3 reads CASSEDGRNTEAFF. The CDR3 DNA follows: TGTGCCAGCAGCGAGGACGGGAGGAACACTGAAGCTTTCTTT. This chain links TRBV7-2 with TRBJ1-1; D unresolved. This CDR3 is 14 amino acids long. The V and J ends lost 5 bases and 1 base respectively, with 11 bases between them. Per germline, CDR1 SGHTA and CDR2 FQGNSA.

This chain joins TRBV9 and TRBJ2-1; a possible D gene is TRBD2 (6 bases). The ends were cut back, 3 bases at V and 4 bases at J, with 17 bases in the middle. This CDR3 is 16 amino acids long. CDR1 SGDLS and CDR2 YYNGEE come from the germline V gene. Here the CDR3 DNA reads TGTGCCAGCAGCGGGTGGGGGGAAAGGGGATACAATGAGCAGTTCTTC. Residues: CASSGWGERGYNEQFF.

The V and J genes are TRBV7-2 and TRBJ2-1, with 8 bases fitting TRBD1. The trim removed 5 bases at V and 0 bases at J, leaving 12 bases unmatched. The CDR3 totals 18 residues. From germline, CDR1 is SGHTA and CDR2 FQGNSA. CDR3 region: CASSQRLTGASSYNEQFF. The CDR3 nucleotides are TGTGCCAGCAGCCAACGGTTGACAGGGGCCAGCTCCTACAATGAGCAGTTCTTC.

The CDR3 DNA sequence: TGTGCCAGCAGCCGACCAGGAAACGACTACGAGCAGTACTTC. Protein sequence: CASSRPGNDYEQYF. The chain is built from TRBV27 and TRBJ2-7; D remains ambiguous. The V and J ends lost 6 bases and 3 bases respectively, with 15 bases between them. Germline-derived CDR1 and CDR2 are MNHEY and SMNVEV (reference sequence). The CDR3 extends over 14 amino acids.

The V call is TRBV5-1, the J call TRBJ2-7; the D gene is possibly TRBD1 (5 bases). The CDR3 extends over 14 amino acids. Germline CDR1 reads SGHRS; CDR2 reads YFSETQ. V lost 5 bases to trimming and J lost 2 bases, with 14 bases between them. The CDR3 nucleotides read TGCGCCAGCAGAAGATTCCAGGGCCCCTACGAGCAGTACTTC. Its translation: CASRRFQGPYEQYF.

The chain employs TRBV5-1 and TRBJ1-1; a weak D match, TRBD1 (5 bases). CDR3 length equals 15 residues. Trimming took 5 bases from V and 3 from J, leaving 17 bases between them. The germline V gene encodes CDR1 SGHRS and CDR2 YFSETQ. The CDR3 loop reads CASSGVQGGDTEAFF. For the CDR3, the DNA is TGCGCCAGCAGTGGTGTCCAGGGAGGGGACACTGAAGCTTTCTTT.

The chain uses TRBV29-1 and TRBJ2-1, with D possibly being TRBD2 (6 bases). There are 13 residues in the CDR3. Trimming pared 0 bases from V and 9 bases from J, leaving 12 bases between. Germline CDR1 and CDR2: SQVTM and ANQGSEA. DNA for the CDR3: TGCAGCGTTGAAGAAGGGGACGGGGGTGAGCAGTTCTTC. Its translation is CSVEEGDGGEQFF.

The J gene is TRBJ2-1, the V gene TRBV6-5, with 8 bases lining up with TRBD1. This CDR3 spans 13 amino acids. Germline values: CDR1 MNHEY, CDR2 SVGAGI. Germline trimming cut 4 bases from V and 6 bases from J; bases unmatched to any gene: 2. The CDR3 coding sequence is TGTGCCAGCAGTTCGACAGGGGCCAATGAGCAGTTCTTC. Its protein is CASSSTGANEQFF.

The chain couples TRBV15 to TRBJ1-4; 9 bases align to TRBD1. V was pared by 3 bases and J by 8 bases, with 7 bases of the junction left unmatched. The CDR3 loop spans 15 amino acids. The germline V gene encodes CDR1 LNHNV and CDR2 YYDKDF (reference sequence). CDR3 residues: CATSRGQGQGEKLFF. In nucleotides, the CDR3 is TGTGCCACCAGCAGGGGACAGGGTCAAGGGGAAAAACTGTTTTTT.

There are a few counts of this clone. The chain employs TRBV6-1 and TRBJ1-5; tentative D call: TRBD1 (5 bases). The CDR3 is made up of 13 amino acids. CDR1 and CDR2 from the germline V gene are MNHNS and SASEGT. Trimming cost V 2 bases and J 7 bases, with 9 bases left between them. The CDR3 loop is CASSETGRQPQHF. In nucleotides, the CDR3 is TGTGCCAGCAGTGAAACAGGCAGGCAGCCCCAGCATTTT.

The rearrangement joins TRBV6-5 to TRBJ2-7, with 10 bases fitting TRBD1. The germline gives CDR1 MNHEY, CDR2 SVGAGI. V was pared by 5 bases and J by 9 bases, with 10 bases of the junction left unmatched. This CDR3 comprises 14 residues. For the CDR3, the DNA is TGTGCCAGCAGTCGACAGGGGGCTGAGCTAGGGCAGTACTTC. Its protein is CASSRQGAELGQYF.